Below are 27 T cell receptor beta chains sequenced from a single sample in a study of long-term antiretroviral therapy in people with HIV. The assay used was immunoSEQ (version v3.0), run at survey level. TCRdb keeps only in-frame clones here, not all; method: immunoSEQ multiplex PCR. The repertoire has about 25,000 clones, about 86% of them found once; the top ten carry about 15%. The source material was unsorted PBMCs, sampled 1.2 years after starting antiretroviral therapy. These receptor sequences come from a man aged 50 to 59 with HIV.

Only one count was recorded for this clone. The chain recombines TRBV6-5 with TRBJ2-1; possible D gene TRBD1, 5 bases. Germline CDR1 and CDR2: MNHEY and SVGAGI. The CDR3 runs to 13 residues. V was pared by 6 bases and J by 10 bases, with 16 bases between. The CDR3 loop reads CASRPAAGYEQFF. The CDR3 coding sequence is TGTGCCAGCAGACCCGCGGCAGGGTACGAGCAGTTCTTC.

The CDR3 protein is CASSFQGQLYGYTF. CDR3 sequence (DNA): TGTGCCAGCAGTTTTCAGGGACAGCTCTATGGCTACACCTTC. The J gene is TRBJ1-2, the V gene TRBV28, with 7 nucleotides matching TRBD1. This CDR3 is built from 14 residues. Trimming cost V 3 bases and J 4 bases; bases outside gene matches: 5. CDR1 is MDHEN and CDR2 is SYDVKM in the germline V gene.

This clone has a single count. This rearrangement joins TRBV7-6 to TRBJ1-1, with 11 bases fitting TRBD1. Germline V gene sequence: CDR1 SGHVS, CDR2 FNYEAQ. V dropped 4 bases and J dropped 1; count of bases not matched to a gene: 8. The CDR3 is made up of 17 amino acids. CDR3 DNA sequence: TGTGCCAGCAGCTCCGGGACAGGGGGAGACGCGAACACTGAAGCTTTCTTT. This translates into CASSSGTGGDANTEAFF.

The chain joins TRBV10-2 to TRBJ1-1; perhaps TRBD1 as D (6 bases). Looked up from germline, CDR1 is WSHSY and CDR2 is SAAADI. The CDR3 is 13 amino acids. Trimming cost V 0 bases and J 6 bases, with 8 bases left between them. In DNA form, the CDR3 reads TGCGCCAGCAGTGAGTCGGGACACGCTGAAGCTTTCTTT. Its translation is CASSESGHAEAFF.

The rearrangement uses TRBV27 and TRBJ2-1, with D perhaps TRBD1 or TRBD2 (5 bases each). The CDR3 covers 14 residues. Germline CDR1 MNHEY, CDR2 SMNVEV (reference sequence). Between the trimmed V and J ends, which lost 2 bases and 6 bases, there was a span of 11 bases. The CDR3 nucleotides read TGTGCCAGCAGTTTAAGGGACGACTCCAATGAGCAGTTCTTC. Translation gives CASSLRDDSNEQFF.

The V gene is TRBV27, the J gene TRBJ2-5; TRBD1 matches 7 bases. There are 16 residues in the CDR3. CDR1 is MNHEY and CDR2 is SMNVEV in the germline V gene (reference sequence). J gave up 5 bases and V 3 bases, and 12 bases lay outside the gene matches. The CDR3 DNA is TGTGCCAGCAGTTTGCTCTGGACAGGCGCGTTGGAGACCCAGTACTTC. It codes for CASSLLWTGALETQYF.

This chain joins TRBV7-8 and TRBJ2-1, with 9 bases aligning to TRBD2. V trimming: 4 bases; J trimming: 7 bases; junction bases outside the gene matches: 11. The CDR3 length is 16 residues. Germline V gives CDR1 SGHVS, CDR2 FQNEAQ. The CDR3 reads CASSSQTSGSANEQFF. CDR3 bases: TGTGCCAGCAGCTCCCAAACTAGCGGGTCCGCTAATGAGCAGTTCTTC.

This clone was seen once. The genes are TRBV10-3 and TRBJ2-7; D is possibly TRBD1 or TRBD2 (5 bases each). CDR1 is ENHRY, CDR2 SYGVKD, per germline. Trimming shortened V by 3 bases and J by 4 bases, and 19 bases separated the two germline ends. The CDR3 is made up of 16 amino acids. This CDR3 reads CAISDPGTERLYEQYF. The CDR3 coding sequence is TGTGCCATCAGTGACCCAGGGACCGAGAGGCTATACGAGCAGTACTTC.

The chain carries TRBV9 and TRBJ2-2; weak D call: TRBD1 (6 bases). Looked up from germline, CDR1 is SGDLS and CDR2 is YYNGEE. The V end lost 0 bases, the J end lost 4 bases, and 13 bases lay between the germline ends. The CDR3 spans 16 residues. The CDR3 nucleotides read TGTGCCAGCAGCGTAGCAGACAGGTCAAGCACCGGGGAGCTGTTTTTT. This gives the protein CASSVADRSSTGELFF.

This sequence joins TRBV11-2 and TRBJ2-3, with TRBD2 as a possible D gene (6 bases). Germline CDR1 is SGHAT and CDR2 is FQNNGV. The length of the CDR3 is 16 residues. Trimming took 2 bases from V and 3 from J, leaving 15 bases between them. Written as DNA, the CDR3 is TGTGCCAGCAGCTTAAGAGGCGGGGATCGAACAGATACGCAGTATTTT. It yields the protein CASSLRGGDRTDTQYF.

The rearrangement uses TRBV5-4 and TRBJ1-5; D not certain. Between the trimmed V and J ends, which lost 3 bases and 4 bases, there was a span of 8 bases. CDR3 size: 13 residues. CDR1 SGHNT and CDR2 YYREEE come from the germline V gene (reference sequence). The DNA for the CDR3 is TGTGCCAGCAGCTCTGAGGGTAATCAGCCCCAGCATTTT. Translation: CASSSEGNQPQHF.

The chain is built from TRBV6-5 and TRBJ2-2, with D perhaps assigned TRBD1 or TRBD2 (6 bases each). V dropped 2 bases and J dropped 6 bases, with 7 bases sitting between them. CDR1 and CDR2 from the germline V gene are MNHEY and SVGAGI. This CDR3 comprises 13 residues. The CDR3 loop is CASSYRGAGELFF. CDR3 in DNA: TGTGCCAGCAGTTACAGGGGGGCCGGGGAGCTGTTTTTT.

The chain combines TRBV7-6 with TRBJ2-3; TRBD2 is a possible D gene (5 bases). V was cut by 5 bases and J by 1 base, with 10 bases left in between. The CDR3 loop spans 14 amino acids. Germline V lookup: CDR1 SGHVS, CDR2 FNYEAQ. CDR3 sequence reads: CASSLLRGTDTQYF. The CDR3 nucleotides read TGTGCCAGCAGCCTCCTGAGGGGCACAGATACGCAGTATTTT.

This rearrangement joins TRBV25-1 to TRBJ2-7, with TRBD2 identical over 8 bases. Germline V gene sequence: CDR1 MGHDK, CDR2 SYGVNS. The CDR3 covers 17 residues. V was clipped by 1 base and J by 2 bases; unmatched bases: 10. This CDR3 is CASSESVIAGITYEQYF. CDR3 in DNA: TGTGCCAGCAGTGAATCGGTTATAGCGGGGATTACCTACGAGCAGTACTTC.

The chain combines TRBV4-1 with TRBJ1-2; D gene ambiguous. This CDR3 has 16 amino acids. Trimming stripped 4 bases from V and 0 bases from J, with 15 bases between. The V gene's germline CDR1 is MGHRA and CDR2 YSYEKL. CDR3 region: CASSREGFLSNYGYTF. Here the CDR3 DNA reads TGCGCCAGCAGCCGGGAGGGATTCCTTTCTAACTATGGCTACACCTTC.

The chain has TRBV7-8 and TRBJ2-7; TRBD2 aligns across 10 bases. CDR1 SGHVS and CDR2 FQNEAQ come from the germline V gene. With 3 bases clipped from V and 2 bases from J, the junction kept 7 bases outside the gene matches. CDR3 length equals 16 residues. The CDR3 here is CASSFPLAGSTYEQYF. In DNA, the CDR3 is TGTGCCAGCAGCTTCCCACTAGCGGGGAGCACCTACGAGCAGTACTTC.

The chain uses TRBV4-3 and TRBJ1-5, with 10 bases fitting TRBD1. The CDR3 runs to 14 residues. The germline gives CDR1 LGHNA, CDR2 YSLEER. V trimming: 4 bases; J trimming: 10 bases; junction bases outside the gene matches: 7. CDR3 amino acids: CASSRDRGRSPQHF. The CDR3 DNA sequence: TGCGCCAGCAGCCGAGACAGGGGGCGAAGCCCCCAGCATTTT.

The V and J genes are TRBV11-2 and TRBJ1-3; D not resolved. Between the trimmed V and J ends, which lost 1 base and 4 bases, there was a span of 14 bases. CDR3 length: 16 residues. Germline V lookup: CDR1 SGHAT, CDR2 FQNNGV. CDR3 bases: TGTGCCAGCAGCTTAGTGTGGAGGGCTGGAGGAAACACCATATATTTT. Amino acids: CASSLVWRAGGNTIYF.

The chain has TRBV18 and TRBJ2-3, with 8 bases matching TRBD2. After removal of 5 bases from V and 5 bases from J, the junction contained 6 bases not matched to a gene. CDR1 KGHSH and CDR2 LQKENI come from the germline V gene. CDR3 size: 14 residues. The CDR3 loop is CASSSGGAVDTQYF. The CDR3 DNA is TGTGCCAGCTCATCCGGGGGGGCCGTAGATACGCAGTATTTT. Based on the CDR3 plus reference TRBV18 and TRBJ2-3, the full variable domain is NAGVMQNPRHLVRRRGQEARLRCSPMKGHSHVYWYRQLPEEGLKFMVYLQKENIIDESGMPKERFSAEFPKEGPSILRIQQVVRGDSAAYFCASSSGGAVDTQYFGPGTRLTVL.

The chain couples TRBV28 to TRBJ1-2, with 7 bases aligning to TRBD1. Germline V gene sequence: CDR1 MDHEN, CDR2 SYDVKM. The CDR3 runs to 14 residues. V lost 6 bases and J lost 2; bases outside the gene matches: 6. The CDR3 loop is CASSPGTANYGYTF. CDR3 nucleotides: TGTGCCAGCAGCCCTGGGACAGCGAACTATGGCTACACCTTC.

The chain links TRBV18 to TRBJ1-4; D perhaps matches TRBD1 (5 bases). This CDR3 is 14 amino acids long. V shed 2 bases and J shed 2 bases, with 6 bases lying between them. Germline CDR1 KGHSH, CDR2 LQKENI. The CDR3 DNA follows: TGTGCCAGCTCACCAAGGGGCACTAATGAAAAACTGTTTTTT. This translates into CASSPRGTNEKLFF. The variable domain in full, with the rest retrieved from reference TRBV18 and TRBJ1-4, is NAGVMQNPRHLVRRRGQEARLRCSPMKGHSHVYWYRQLPEEGLKFMVYLQKENIIDESGMPKERFSAEFPKEGPSILRIQQVVRGDSAAYFCASSPRGTNEKLFFGSGTQLSVL.

This clone was observed a handful of times. The CDR3 sequence is CATHLASGGQSSYEQYF. CDR3 DNA: TGTGCCACCCACCTCGCTAGCGGGGGGCAAAGCTCCTACGAGCAGTACTTC. This chain uses TRBV2 with TRBJ2-7, with 11 bases that match TRBD2. With V trimmed by 10 bases and J by 0 bases, 14 bases remained unmatched. The CDR3 is 17 amino acids. Germline assignment: CDR1 SNHLY and CDR2 FYNNEI.

V usage is TRBV19 and J usage is TRBJ2-7, with D perhaps matching TRBD2 (6 bases). The germline gives CDR1 LNHDA, CDR2 SQIVND (reference sequence). CDR3 length: 14 amino acids. The germline V and J ends were trimmed by 3 bases and 4 bases, with 13 bases remaining between them. The CDR3 reads CASSILGGYYEQYF. The CDR3 DNA reads TGTGCCAGTAGTATCCTAGGAGGGTATTACGAGCAGTACTTC. Filled out from reference TRBV19 and TRBJ2-7, the complete variable domain reads DGGITQSPKYLFRKEGQNVTLSCEQNLNHDAMYWYRQDPGQGLRLIYYSQIVNDFQKGDIAEGYSVSREKKESFPLTVTSAQKNPTAFYLCASSILGGYYEQYFGPGTRLTVT.

This clone has a single count. The rearrangement joins TRBV5-6 to TRBJ1-5; D unclear. Germline V gene sequence: CDR1 SGHDT, CDR2 YYEEEE. V was pared by 0 bases and J by 3 bases, with 7 bases between. CDR3 size: 14 residues. The CDR3 loop is CASSLGQINQPQHF. The CDR3 coding sequence is TGTGCCAGCAGCTTGGGGCAGATCAATCAGCCCCAGCATTTT.

V and J are TRBV19 and TRBJ1-6; unclear D gene. With 5 bases removed from V and 9 bases from J, the gap between germline ends came to 20 bases. CDR3 length equals 16 residues. Germline V gene sequence: CDR1 LNHDA, CDR2 SQIVND (reference sequence). The CDR3, as DNA: TGTGCCAGTAGTTCCAACCCCAGCGGGCAGACTTCACCCCTCCACTTT. Translating gives CASSSNPSGQTSPLHF.

This clone has just a few counts. The V and J genes are TRBV28 and TRBJ2-7; a possible D gene is TRBD2 (6 bases). The germline V gene has CDR1 MDHEN and CDR2 SYDVKM. The CDR3 is 13 residues long. V was trimmed by 4 bases and J by 2 bases, leaving 9 bases between them. The DNA for the CDR3 is TGTGCCAGCAGTTCTGCGGGGCCCTACGAGCAGTACTTC. This translates into CASSSAGPYEQYF.

The chain combines TRBV25-1 with TRBJ2-7; D is unresolved. The ends were cut back, 5 bases at V and 4 bases at J, with 6 bases in the middle. The CDR3 loop spans 11 amino acids. Germline assignment: CDR1 MGHDK and CDR2 SYGVNS. CDR3 coding DNA: TGTGCCAGCAGTTCGACTTACGAGCAGTACTTC. Its protein product is CASSSTYEQYF.